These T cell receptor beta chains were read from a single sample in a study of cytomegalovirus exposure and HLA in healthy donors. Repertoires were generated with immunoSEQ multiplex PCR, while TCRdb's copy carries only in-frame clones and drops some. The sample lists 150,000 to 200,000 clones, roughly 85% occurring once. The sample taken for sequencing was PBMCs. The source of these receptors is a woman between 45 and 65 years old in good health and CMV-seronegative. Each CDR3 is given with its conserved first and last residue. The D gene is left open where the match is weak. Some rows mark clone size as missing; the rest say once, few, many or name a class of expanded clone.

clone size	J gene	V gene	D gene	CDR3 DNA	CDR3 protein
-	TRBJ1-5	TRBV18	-	TGTGCCAGCTCACCAACAGCCAATCAGCCCCAGCATTTT	CASSPTANQPQHF
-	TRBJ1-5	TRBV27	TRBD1	TGTGCCAGCAGCGGACAGGGGAGCAATCAGCCCCAGCATTTT	CASSGQGSNQPQHF
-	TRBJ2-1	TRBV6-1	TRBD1	TGTGCCAGCAGTGCCCACAGGGGATCCTACAATGAGCAGTTCTTC	CASSAHRGSYNEQFF
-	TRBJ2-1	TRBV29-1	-	TGCAGCGTGGTCCCAGGGGGGAGAGAGCAGTTCTTC	CSVVPGGREQFF
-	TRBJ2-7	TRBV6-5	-	TGTGCCAGCAGTTACTCGACAGCGTCGACCTACGAGCAGTACTTC	CASSYSTASTYEQYF
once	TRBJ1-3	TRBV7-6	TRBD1	TGTGCCAGCAGCCCCCGGACAGGGGAAAGCTCTGGAAACACCATATATTTT	CASSPRTGESSGNTIYF
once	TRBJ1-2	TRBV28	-	TGTGCCAGCAGAAGGGACTTAAACTATGGCTACACCTTC	CASRRDLNYGYTF
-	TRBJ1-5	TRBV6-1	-	TGTGCCAGCAGGGTCCACAAGGGAGACAATCAGCCCCAGCATTTT	CASRVHKGDNQPQHF
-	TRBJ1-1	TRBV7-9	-	TGTGCCAGCAGCTTAGGAGCGAACACTGAAGCTTTCTTT	CASSLGANTEAFF
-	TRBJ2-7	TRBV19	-	TGTGCCAGTAGTATCTCCCCGGCACAGGGCTACGAGCAGTACTTC	CASSISPAQGYEQYF
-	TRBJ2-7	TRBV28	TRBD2	TGTGCCAGCACCCGACTAGCGGGAAACTCCTACGAGCAGTACTTC	CASTRLAGNSYEQYF
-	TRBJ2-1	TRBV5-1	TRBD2	TGCGCCAGCAGCTTGGCAGAGGGACTAGCGGGAAATGAGCAGTTCTTC	CASSLAEGLAGNEQFF
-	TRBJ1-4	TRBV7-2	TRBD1	TGTGCCAGCAGGCAAACAGGGGGGGGTGAAAAACTGTTTTTT	CASRQTGGGEKLFF
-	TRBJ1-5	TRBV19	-	TGTGCCAGTAGTATCTCTCAGGGATATAGCAATCAGCCCCAGCATTTT	CASSISQGYSNQPQHF
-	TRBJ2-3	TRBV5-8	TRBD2	TGTGCCAGCAGCTTCGCGACTAGCGGGCGGAGAGATACGCAGTATTTT	CASSFATSGRRDTQYF
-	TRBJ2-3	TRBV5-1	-	TGCGCCAGCAGCCCAAGACAGGGCACAGATACGCAGTATTTT	CASSPRQGTDTQYF
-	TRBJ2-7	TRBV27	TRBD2	TGTGCCAGCACTTGGGCCGCGGGGGACGGTTACGAGCAGTACTTC	CASTWAAGDGYEQYF
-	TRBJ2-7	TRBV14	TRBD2	TGTGCCAGCAGCTTGGGACTAGCGGGAACGTACGAGCAGTACTTC	CASSLGLAGTYEQYF
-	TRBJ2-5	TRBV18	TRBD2	TGTGCCAGCTCACCCCCCAGTAGCGGGAGGGGCGAGACCCAGTACTTC	CASSPPSSGRGETQYF
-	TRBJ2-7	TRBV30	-	TGTGCCTGGGTTCCGAGGGGGTCCCTTAGGAAGCAGTACTTC	CAWVPRGSLRKQYF
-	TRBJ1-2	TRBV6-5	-	TGTGCCAGCAGACCTGACAGAAACTATGGCTACACCTTC	CASRPDRNYGYTF
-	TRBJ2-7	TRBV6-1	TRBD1	TGTGCCAGCAGCGCCGGGACAGGGGGGTGGGAGCAGTACTTC	CASSAGTGGWEQYF
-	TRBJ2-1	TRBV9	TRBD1	TGTGCCAGCAGCGTACGGGACAGGGTCTACAATGAGCAGTTCTTC	CASSVRDRVYNEQFF
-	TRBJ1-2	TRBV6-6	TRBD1	TGTGCCAGCAGTCCTCCACAGGGGGATGAGGGTTATGGCTACACCTTC	CASSPPQGDEGYGYTF
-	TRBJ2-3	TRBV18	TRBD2	TGTGCCAGCTCATCGTGGACTAGCGGGCCCACGGGTACGCAGTATTTT	CASSSWTSGPTGTQYF
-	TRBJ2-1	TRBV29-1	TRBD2	TGCAGTGCCCCCCCGAGTCGGACTAGCGGACCTAATGAGCAGTTCTTC	CSAPPSRTSGPNEQFF
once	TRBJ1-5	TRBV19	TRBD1	TGTGCCAGTTCTCCACCATTCCAGGACAGGAGGAGGGAGCCCCAGCATTTT	CASSPPFQDRRREPQHF
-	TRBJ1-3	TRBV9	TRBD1	TGTGCCAGCAGCCCCCAGGGGGACAGAAACACCATATATTTT	CASSPQGDRNTIYF
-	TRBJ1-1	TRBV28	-	TGTGCCAGCAGTGAGATGGACACTGAAGCTTTCTTT	CASSEMDTEAFF
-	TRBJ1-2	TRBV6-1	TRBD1	TGTGCCGGCCAAAAACAGGGGTCGGGGGGCTACACCTTC	CAGQKQGSGGYTF
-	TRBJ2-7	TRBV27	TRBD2	TGTGCCAGCAGGCTTGGTACAGCGGGAGCTACCTACGAGCAGTACTTC	CASRLGTAGATYEQYF
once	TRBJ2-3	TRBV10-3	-	TGTGCCATCAGTGATAAGGGACTGAGTGGGGATACGCAGTATTTT	CAISDKGLSGDTQYF
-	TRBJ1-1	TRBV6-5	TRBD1	TGTGCCAGCAGCCGACGGGGACAGTTGAACACTGAAGCTTTCTTT	CASSRRGQLNTEAFF
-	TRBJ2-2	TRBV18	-	TGTGCCAGCTCACCAAGCCAGGGTAACACCGGGGAGCTGTTTTTT	CASSPSQGNTGELFF
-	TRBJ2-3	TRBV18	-	TGTGCCAGCTCACCGGGGGGTCCAGATACGCAGTATTTT	CASSPGGPDTQYF
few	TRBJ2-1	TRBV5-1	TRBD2	TGCGCCAGCAGCTTTTCACTAGCGGGAGTACGCGGTGAGCAGTTCTTC	CASSFSLAGVRGEQFF
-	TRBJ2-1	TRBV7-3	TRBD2	TGTGCCAGCAGTTCGGGGGGGGGCTCCTACAATGAGCAGTTCTTC	CASSSGGGSYNEQFF
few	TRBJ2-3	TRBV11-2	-	TGTGCCAGCAGCCGACCGGGAGATACGCAGTATTTT	CASSRPGDTQYF
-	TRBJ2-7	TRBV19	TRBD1	TGTGCCAGTAGCAAAAACTACAGGGGCCTCTACGAGCAGTACTTC	CASSKNYRGLYEQYF
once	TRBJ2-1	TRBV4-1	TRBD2	TGCGCCAGCAGCCACTTGACTAGCGGGGTCTCCTACAATGAGCAGTTCTTC	CASSHLTSGVSYNEQFF
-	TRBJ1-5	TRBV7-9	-	TGTGCCAGCAGCTTCAGTGGCAATCAGCCCCAGCATTTT	CASSFSGNQPQHF
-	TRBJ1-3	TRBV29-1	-	TGCAGCGTTGTACTCAGGGATTCTGGAAACACCATATATTTT	CSVVLRDSGNTIYF